This T cell receptor (beta chain) was captured in a study of blood T cell repertoires in COVID-19. Overall study context: Collection of acute and convalescent COVID-19 samples took place in the United States, Italy and Spain. Sources were T cells, B-cell-depleted T cells, or PBMCs; the material itself was cDNA or gDNA.

This CDR3 comprises 12 residues. V was shortened by 5 bases and J by 6 bases, with 5 bases between the two germline ends. In the study's own analysis: The authors estimated nucleated cell counts from reference gene primer amplification. Only in-frame clones appear in the TCRdb table, and some are missing; sequencing was by immunoSEQ multiplex PCR. V and J calls and clone size are copied from that table; D and trimming were computed from the DNA. The sample contains around 240,000 clones, approximately 80% of which appear only once. The chain joins TRBV12-3 or TRBV12-4 to TRBJ1-6, with D possibly being TRBD1 (5 bases). The sequenced material came from peripheral blood. The TCR was taken from a woman between 50 and 59 years old with acute or convalescent COVID-19. The CDR3 coding sequence is TGTGCCAGCAGTCAGGGTAATTCACCCCTCCACTTT. Translating it yields CASSQGNSPLHF.